These 27 T cell receptor beta chains share one sample of origin, sequenced in a study of blood T cell repertoires in COVID-19. Repertoires were generated with immunoSEQ multiplex PCR, while TCRdb's copy carries only in-frame clones and drops some. The data hold under 250,000 clones, with just under 85% observed a single time. The source material was peripheral blood. The receptors here all came from a man older than 75 with acute or convalescent COVID-19.

This clone was seen more than once but under ten times. The V and J genes are TRBV7-9 and TRBJ1-6; D call uncertain. The germline V gene encodes CDR1 SEHNR and CDR2 FQNEAQ (reference sequence). The V end was cut by 5 bases, the J end by 6 bases, with 8 bases between. The CDR3 is 13 residues long. The CDR3 nucleotides are TGTGCCAGCAGCCGAGGATCTAATTCACCCCTCCACTTT. Amino acids: CASSRGSNSPLHF.

This clone was seen just once. The genes are TRBV4-1 and TRBJ2-3; a possible D gene is TRBD2 (5 bases). Trimming shortened V by 0 bases and J by 6 bases, and 16 bases separated the two germline ends. CDR1 and CDR2 from the germline V gene are MGHRA and YSYEKL. This CDR3 contains 16 residues. The CDR3 here is CASSQDVTAAHDTQYF. The CDR3 nucleotides read TGCGCCAGCAGCCAAGACGTCACAGCGGCCCACGATACGCAGTATTTT.

The chain links TRBV9 to TRBJ1-2, with TRBD1 matching over 9 bases. The CDR3 has 17 amino acids. V lost 0 bases, J lost 4 bases, and 10 bases stayed unmatched. CDR1 and CDR2 from the germline V gene are SGDLS and YYNGEE. CDR3 nucleotide sequence: TGTGCCAGCAGCGTAGGGGGACAGGGAATAGGAACCTATGGCTACACCTTC. This translates into CASSVGGQGIGTYGYTF. The whole variable domain, filled in from reference TRBV9 and TRBJ1-2, reads DSGVTQTPKHLITATGQRVTLRCSPRSGDLSVYWYQQSLDQGLQFLIQYYNGEERAKGNILERFSAQQFPDLHSELNLSSLELGDSALYFCASSVGGQGIGTYGYTFGSGTRLTVV.

The count of this clone is one. The chain links TRBV3-1 (or the pseudogene TRBV3-2) to TRBJ1-5, with D possibly TRBD1 on 5 matching bases. With 1 base removed from V and 3 bases from J, the gap between germline ends came to 10 bases. Germline lookup yields CDR1 LGHDT and CDR2 YNNKEL (reference sequence). The CDR3 contains 15 residues. In DNA, the CDR3 is TGTGCCAGCAGCCAAGGTCAGGGAAACAATCAGCCCCAGCATTTT. This encodes CASSQGQGNNQPQHF.

J is TRBJ1-6 and V is TRBV10-1; D is possibly TRBD1 (5 bases). CDR1 and CDR2 (germline): WNHNN, SYGVQD (reference sequence). V was cut by 5 bases and J by 10 bases, with 12 bases left in between. The CDR3 spans 13 residues. The CDR3 here is CASSRTQGSPLHF. The DNA for the CDR3 is TGCGCCAGCAGTAGAACTCAGGGCTCACCCCTCCACTTT.

This clone was picked up one time. This sequence joins TRBV6-1 and TRBJ1-1; D might be TRBD1 (6 bases). Trimming pared 1 base from V and 2 bases from J, leaving 8 bases between. This CDR3 comprises 14 residues. Germline CDR1 MNHNS, CDR2 SASEGT. CDR3 amino acids: CASSEGTVNTEAFF. In DNA, the CDR3 is TGTGCCAGCAGTGAAGGGACAGTAAACACTGAAGCTTTCTTT.

This chain uses TRBV29-1 with TRBJ1-2; D not certain. CDR3 length: 12 residues. The germline V and J ends were trimmed by 8 bases and 1 base, with 11 bases remaining between them. The germline V gene encodes CDR1 SQVTM and CDR2 ANQGSEA. CDR3 residues: CSTQEGNYGYTF. CDR3 DNA sequence: TGCAGCACCCAAGAGGGTAACTATGGCTACACCTTC. Using reference TRBV29-1 and TRBJ1-2 for the parts outside the CDR3, the full variable domain is SAVISQKPSRDICQRGTSLTIQCQVDSQVTMMFWYRQQPGQSLTLIATANQGSEATYESGFVIDKFPISRPNLTFSTLTVSNMSPEDSSIYLCSTQEGNYGYTFGSGTRLTVV.

This sequence joins TRBV2 and TRBJ2-1; 10 bases map to TRBD2. V gave up 4 bases and J gave up 4 bases; unmatched junction bases: 7. The germline gives CDR1 SNHLY, CDR2 FYNNEI. This CDR3 is 16 amino acids long. CDR3 in DNA: TGTGCCAGCAGTGCGGCTAGCGGGGGCACGTACAATGAGCAGTTCTTC. This sequence encodes CASSAASGGTYNEQFF. The full variable domain, completed using reference TRBV2 and TRBJ2-1, is EPEVTQTPSHQVTQMGQEVILRCVPISNHLYFYWYRQILGQKVEFLVSFYNNEISEKSEIFDDQFSVERPDGSNFTLKIRSTKLEDSAMYFCASSAASGGTYNEQFFGPGTRLTVL.

This clone was seen many times. J is TRBJ1-2 and V is TRBV18; TRBD1 matches at 7 bases. Looked up from germline, CDR1 is KGHSH and CDR2 is LQKENI. J was trimmed by 0 bases and V by 6 bases; bases with no gene match: 13. This CDR3 spans 17 amino acids. This CDR3 is CASSPLDLQGTNYGYTF. In nucleotides, the CDR3 is TGTGCCAGCTCCCCTTTAGACTTACAGGGGACTAACTATGGCTACACCTTC.

The chain combines TRBV27 with TRBJ2-1; 9 nucleotides agree with TRBD2. Losses at the gene ends were 3 bases for V and 3 bases for J; bases not matched to a gene: 6. CDR1 is MNHEY, CDR2 SMNVEV, per germline (reference sequence). The CDR3 is 16 amino acids. The chain's CDR3 is CASSFGGGAFYNEQFF. DNA for the CDR3: TGTGCCAGCAGTTTCGGCGGGGGGGCGTTCTACAATGAGCAGTTCTTC.

The chain joins TRBV5-5 to TRBJ1-1; 7 bases are a match to TRBD1. Trimming removed 4 bases from V and 0 bases from J; junction bases left unmatched: 6. There are 15 residues in the CDR3. Germline lookup yields CDR1 SGHKS and CDR2 YYEKEE (reference sequence). This CDR3 reads CASSRLQGLNTEAFF. CDR3 in DNA: TGTGCCAGCAGCCGGCTACAGGGGTTGAACACTGAAGCTTTCTTT.

The rearrangement joins TRBV27 to TRBJ1-2; D perhaps matches TRBD1 (5 bases). Trimming cost V 1 base and J 8 bases, with 14 bases left between them. Germline assignment: CDR1 MNHEY and CDR2 SMNVEV (reference sequence). The CDR3 loop spans 14 amino acids. CDR3 in amino acids: CASSLWGRGGGYTF. DNA of the CDR3: TGTGCCAGCAGTTTATGGGGGAGGGGTGGAGGCTACACCTTC.

This clone was picked up one time. The chain joins TRBV5-4 to TRBJ1-6; 12 bases line up with TRBD1. Germline CDR1 reads SGHNT; CDR2 reads YYREEE (reference sequence). V dropped 5 bases and J dropped 7; count of bases not matched to a gene: 7. The CDR3 has 16 amino acids. DNA of the CDR3: TGTGCCAGCAGAACGGGACAGGGGGCCAGGAATTCACCCCTCCACTTT. Translation: CASRTGQGARNSPLHF.

This clone showed up just a few times. The V gene is TRBV2, the J gene TRBJ2-1; 9 bases are shared with TRBD1. The CDR3 is 15 residues long. CDR1 and CDR2 (germline): SNHLY, FYNNEI. V gave up 7 bases and J gave up 1 base; unmatched junction bases: 5. Here the CDR3 DNA reads TGTGCCAGCAACGGACAGGGGAGATCCTACAATGAGCAGTTCTTC. Its protein product is CASNGQGRSYNEQFF.

This clone was detected only a few times. This chain uses TRBV12-3 or TRBV12-4 with TRBJ2-7, with a weak D call TRBD1 (5 bases). Deletions cut 4 bases from V and 2 bases from J, with 9 bases between. The CDR3 runs to 13 residues. The CDR3: CASSSGPTYEQYF. Here the CDR3 DNA reads TGTGCCAGCAGTTCAGGGCCTACCTACGAGCAGTACTTC.

The J gene is TRBJ2-7, the V gene TRBV12-3 or TRBV12-4; 9 bases align to TRBD1. The ends lost 6 bases at V and 7 bases at J; junction bases unmatched: 7. The CDR3 has 13 amino acids. CDR3 residues: CASSQQGASEQYF. The DNA for the CDR3 is TGTGCCAGCAGCCAACAGGGGGCGAGTGAGCAGTACTTC.

This chain links TRBV7-2 with TRBJ1-3, with D perhaps TRBD1 (6 bases). The CDR3 is made up of 15 amino acids. V lost 5 bases, J lost 0 bases, and 11 bases lay in between. Germline V CDR1 and CDR2: SGHTA, FQGNSA. The CDR3 sequence is CASSIVGGSGNTIYF. The DNA of the CDR3 is TGTGCCAGCAGCATAGTAGGGGGCTCTGGAAACACCATATATTTT.

The rearrangement uses TRBV30 and TRBJ1-5; 8 bases are shared with TRBD1. V trimming: 2 bases; J trimming: 1 base; junction bases outside the gene matches: 4. The CDR3 has 15 amino acids. Per the germline V gene, CDR1 is GTSNPN and CDR2 is SVGIG (reference sequence). The CDR3 is CAWSRGQASNQPQHF. The CDR3 nucleotides are TGTGCCTGGAGTAGGGGACAGGCCAGCAATCAGCCCCAGCATTTT.

V and J are TRBV14 and TRBJ2-2; 16 positions agree with TRBD2. Per germline, CDR1 SGHDN and CDR2 FVKESK. J lost 2 bases, V lost 3 bases, and 12 bases had no gene match. This CDR3 comprises 21 residues. CDR3 DNA: TGTGCCAGCAGCCATCGCCGGGGACTAGCGGGAGGGATACTTAACACCGGGGAGCTGTTTTTT. This codes for CASSHRRGLAGGILNTGELFF.

The V call is TRBV18, the J call TRBJ2-5, with 12 bases matching TRBD2. Germline V gives CDR1 KGHSH, CDR2 LQKENI. The CDR3 is 15 amino acids. Trimming removed 3 bases from V and 3 bases from J; junction bases left unmatched: 2. The CDR3 DNA sequence: TGTGCCAGCTCACCCTGGACTAGCGGGGAAGAGACCCAGTACTTC. Translation: CASSPWTSGEETQYF.

DNA for the CDR3: TGTGCCAGCAGTGAATCCAGTTACTACGAGCAGTACTTC. Amino acid sequence: CASSESSYYEQYF. The chain links TRBV6-1 to TRBJ2-7; D ambiguous. Trimming took 2 bases from V and 3 from J, leaving 8 bases between them. Germline-derived CDR1 and CDR2 are MNHNS and SASEGT. The CDR3 consists of 13 residues.

J is TRBJ2-1 and V is TRBV3-1 (or the pseudogene TRBV3-2); no clear D. This CDR3 region has 12 residues. The germline gives CDR1 LGHDT, CDR2 YNNKEL (reference sequence). The V end lost 1 base, the J end lost 7 bases, and 5 bases lay between the germline ends. CDR3 loop: CASSQGKNEQFF. CDR3 DNA: TGTGCCAGCAGCCAAGGTAAAAATGAGCAGTTCTTC.

This chain links TRBV5-1 with TRBJ2-4, with D possibly matching TRBD1 (6 bases). Trimming removed 1 base at V and 7 bases at J, with 15 bases between. From germline, CDR1 is SGHRS and CDR2 YFSETQ. The CDR3 is 15 residues long. CDR3 sequence: CASSLSGTLGNIQYF. CDR3 bases: TGCGCCAGCAGCTTGTCCGGGACACTGGGGAACATTCAGTACTTC.

In nucleotides, the CDR3 is TGTGCCACTACTAGCGATTGGGCCCGGGGCGAGCAGTACTTC. Translated, it gives CATTSDWARGEQYF. V gene TRBV10-3 combines with J gene TRBJ2-7; 7 nucleotides align to TRBD2. V was clipped by 10 bases and J by 6 bases; unmatched bases: 15. This CDR3 is built from 14 residues. Germline V gene lookup returns CDR1 ENHRY and CDR2 SYGVKD.

This rearrangement joins TRBV10-1 to TRBJ1-1, with D unclear. Germline CDR1 WNHNN, CDR2 SYGVQD (reference sequence). The CDR3 spans 14 residues. The V gene lost 5 bases and the J gene lost 1 base, with 11 bases spanning the gap. Here the CDR3 reads CASSPNRRNTEAFF. DNA of the CDR3: TGCGCCAGCAGTCCAAACCGGAGGAACACTGAAGCTTTCTTT.

There are a few counts of this clone. The chain uses TRBV4-1 and TRBJ2-7; 7 positions match TRBD1. Germline V gene data show CDR1 as MGHRA and CDR2 as YSYEKL. The J segment lost 11 bases and the V segment lost 0 bases, leaving 10 bases of the junction unmatched. CDR3 length: 14 amino acids. In nucleotides, the CDR3 is TGCGCCAGCAGCCAAGAGGGTAGACTGACAGGGAAGTACTTC. Translated: CASSQEGRLTGKYF.

The CDR3 nucleotides are TGTGCCAGCAGTACCCGACCCCGGGGAGCTTTCTTT. Its translation: CASSTRPRGAFF. The chain carries TRBV2 and TRBJ1-1; D remains ambiguous. The CDR3 extends over 12 amino acids. Germline V gene lookup returns CDR1 SNHLY and CDR2 FYNNEI. V lost 5 bases, J lost 10 bases, and 14 bases lay in between.